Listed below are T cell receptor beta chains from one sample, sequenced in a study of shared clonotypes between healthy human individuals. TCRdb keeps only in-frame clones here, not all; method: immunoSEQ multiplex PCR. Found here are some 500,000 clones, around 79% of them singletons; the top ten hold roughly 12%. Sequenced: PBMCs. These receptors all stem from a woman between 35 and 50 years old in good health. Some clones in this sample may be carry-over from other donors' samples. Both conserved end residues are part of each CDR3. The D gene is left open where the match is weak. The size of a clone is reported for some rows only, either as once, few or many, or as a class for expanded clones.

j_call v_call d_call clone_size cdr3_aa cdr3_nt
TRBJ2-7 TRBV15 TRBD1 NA CATSRGYDRASEQYF TGTGCCACCAGCAGAGGGTACGACAGGGCGTCCGAGCAGTACTTC
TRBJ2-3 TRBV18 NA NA CASSPGAVPSTDTQYF TGTGCCAGCTCACCAGGAGCAGTACCGAGCACAGATACGCAGTATTTT
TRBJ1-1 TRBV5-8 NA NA CASSLGIGWKAFF TGTGCCAGCAGCTTGGGGATAGGCTGGAAAGCTTTCTTT
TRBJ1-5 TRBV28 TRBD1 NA CASSLGTGHQPQHF TGTGCCAGCAGTTTAGGGACAGGGCATCAGCCCCAGCATTTT
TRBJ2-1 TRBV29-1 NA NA CSVTKQGTYNEQFF TGCAGCGTGACCAAACAGGGCACCTACAATGAGCAGTTCTTC
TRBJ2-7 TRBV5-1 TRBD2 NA CASSQGLAGAYEQYF TGCGCCAGCAGCCAGGGACTAGCGGGAGCCTACGAGCAGTACTTC
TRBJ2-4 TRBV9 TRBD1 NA CASSAGGQGQNIQYF TGTGCCAGCAGCGCCGGGGGACAGGGCCAAAACATTCAGTACTTC
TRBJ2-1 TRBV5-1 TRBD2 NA CASSGGLAGGPRNEQFF TGCGCCAGCAGCGGAGGACTAGCGGGAGGGCCCCGCAATGAGCAGTTCTTC
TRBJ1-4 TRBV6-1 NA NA CASWLQGREKLFF TGTGCCAGCTGGCTCCAGGGTAGGGAAAAACTGTTTTTT
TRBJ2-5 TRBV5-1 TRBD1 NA CASSWGGQGSELETQYF TGCGCCAGCAGCTGGGGAGGACAGGGATCGGAGTTAGAGACCCAGTACTTC
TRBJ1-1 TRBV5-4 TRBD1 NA CASSPTGGLDTEAFF TGTGCCAGCAGCCCAACAGGGGGTTTGGACACTGAAGCTTTCTTT
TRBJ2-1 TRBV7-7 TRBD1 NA CASSIGTGVDNEQFF TGTGCTAGCAGCATCGGGACAGGGGTGGACAATGAGCAGTTCTTC
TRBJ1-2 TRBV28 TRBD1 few CASSSGTGNRGYTF TGTGCCAGCAGTTCAGGGACAGGGAACCGCGGCTACACCTTC
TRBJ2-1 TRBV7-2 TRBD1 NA CASSARGTDVTEQFF TGTGCCAGCAGCGCGAGGGGGACAGATGTAACGGAGCAGTTCTTC
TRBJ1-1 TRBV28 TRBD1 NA CASSKTGPGYGAFF TGTGCCAGCAGTAAGACAGGGCCAGGCTACGGAGCTTTCTTT
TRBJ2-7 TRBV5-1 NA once CASSFPGLDEQYF TGCGCCAGCAGCTTCCCGGGCCTTGACGAGCAGTACTTC
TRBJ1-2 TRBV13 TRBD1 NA CASSLVGTGAYGYTF TGTGCCAGCAGCTTAGTGGGGACAGGGGCGTATGGCTACACCTTC
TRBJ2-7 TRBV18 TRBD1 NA CASSPPGGTGDFQQYF TGTGCCAGCTCACCACCGGGAGGGACAGGGGATTTTCAGCAGTACTTC
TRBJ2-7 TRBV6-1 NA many CASSRQVFYEQYF TGTGCCAGCAGTAGACAGGTCTTCTACGAGCAGTACTTC
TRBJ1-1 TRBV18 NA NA CASSGLGNTEAFF TGTGCCAGCTCAGGCCTAGGAAACACTGAAGCTTTCTTT
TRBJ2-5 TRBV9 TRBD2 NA CASSPRTSGSGETQYF TGTGCCAGCAGCCCTCGGACTAGCGGGAGTGGGGAGACCCAGTACTTC
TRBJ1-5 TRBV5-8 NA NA CASSLGGKGYQPQHF TGTGCCAGCAGCTTGGGGGGAAAGGGTTATCAGCCCCAGCATTTT
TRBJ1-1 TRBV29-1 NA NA CSVGRVGKGEAFF TGCAGCGTTGGGAGGGTGGGGAAGGGTGAAGCTTTCTTT
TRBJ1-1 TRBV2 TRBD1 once CASSEGRGQDFF TGTGCCAGCAGTGAAGGCAGGGGGCAGGATTTCTTT
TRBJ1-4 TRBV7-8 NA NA CASSLGSGRTNEKLFF TGTGCCAGCAGCTTAGGTAGCGGTCGGACTAATGAAAAACTGTTTTTT
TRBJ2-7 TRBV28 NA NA CASSSRGYSSYEQYF TGTGCCAGCAGTTCCAGGGGATATAGCTCCTACGAGCAGTACTTC
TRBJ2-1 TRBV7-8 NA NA CASSFSPTANEQFF TGTGCCAGCAGCTTTTCCCCGACGGCAAATGAGCAGTTCTTC
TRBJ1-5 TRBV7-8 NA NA CASSLARFGQARNQPQHF TGTGCCAGCAGCTTAGCGAGATTTGGGCAGGCAAGGAATCAGCCCCAGCATTTT
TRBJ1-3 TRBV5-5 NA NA CASSIRTVFGNTIYF TGTGCCAGCAGCATAAGGACAGTCTTTGGAAACACCATATATTTT
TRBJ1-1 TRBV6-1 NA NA CASSGRGETEAFF TGTGCCAGCAGTGGGCGCGGGGAGACTGAAGCTTTCTTT
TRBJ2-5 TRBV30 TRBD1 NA CAWSAGTEQETQYF TGTGCCTGGAGCGCAGGGACAGAACAAGAGACCCAGTACTTC
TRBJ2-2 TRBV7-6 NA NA CASTRNTGELFF TGTGCCAGCACCAGAAACACCGGGGAGCTGTTTTTT
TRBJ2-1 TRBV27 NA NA CASSLRTDNEQFF TGTGCCAGCAGTTTGCGGACTGACAATGAGCAGTTCTTC
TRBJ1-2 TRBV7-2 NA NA CASSPQGSNYGYTF TGTGCCAGCAGCCCCCAGGGGAGTAACTATGGCTACACCTTC
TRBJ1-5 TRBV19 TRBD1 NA CASSGGRGQLNQPQHF TGTGCCAGTAGTGGTGGCAGGGGGCAACTCAATCAGCCCCAGCATTTT
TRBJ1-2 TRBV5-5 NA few CASSLLGYGYTF TGTGCCAGCAGCTTGTTGGGCTATGGCTACACCTTC
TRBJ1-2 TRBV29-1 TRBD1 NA CSVPTGMVNYGYTF TGCAGCGTCCCGACAGGGATGGTGAACTATGGCTACACCTTC
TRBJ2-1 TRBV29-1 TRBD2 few CSAERLAEYNEQFF TGCAGCGCCGAGAGACTAGCGGAGTACAATGAGCAGTTCTTC
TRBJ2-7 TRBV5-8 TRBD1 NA CASRRDRVSEQYF TGTGCCAGCAGACGGGACAGGGTCAGCGAGCAGTACTTC
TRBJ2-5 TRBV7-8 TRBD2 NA CASSPLLAGGPKETQYF TGTGCCAGCAGCCCTCTACTAGCGGGAGGGCCTAAAGAGACCCAGTACTTC
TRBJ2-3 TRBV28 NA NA CASVDPSTDTQYF TGTGCCAGCGTCGACCCGAGCACAGATACGCAGTATTTT
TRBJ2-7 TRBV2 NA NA CASRGPGPEQYF TGTGCCAGCAGGGGCCCAGGGCCCGAGCAGTACTTC
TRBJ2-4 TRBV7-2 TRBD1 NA CASNDRGAKNIQYF TGTGCCAGCAACGACAGGGGAGCCAAAAACATTCAGTACTTC
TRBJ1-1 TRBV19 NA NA CASSSRPPGETEAFF TGTGCCAGTAGTTCTCGACCCCCCGGGGAGACTGAAGCTTTCTTT
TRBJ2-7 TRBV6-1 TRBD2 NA CASRGLAVTYEQYF TGTGCCAGCAGGGGACTAGCGGTCACCTACGAGCAGTACTTC
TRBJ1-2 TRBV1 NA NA CTSSRRRLCKTYGYTF TGCACCAGCAGCAGGCGACGTTTGTGCAAGACCTATGGCTACACCTTC
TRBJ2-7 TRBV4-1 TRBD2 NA CASSRSSEGGWPYEQYF TGCGCCAGCAGCCGCAGTTCGGAGGGAGGGTGGCCCTACGAGCAGTACTTC
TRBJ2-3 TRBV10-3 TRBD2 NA CAISPGRGDTQYF TGTGCCATCAGTCCCGGGAGGGGGGATACGCAGTATTTT
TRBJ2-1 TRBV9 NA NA CASSVGQGRYNEQFF TGTGCCAGCAGCGTAGGGCAGGGTAGGTACAATGAGCAGTTCTTC
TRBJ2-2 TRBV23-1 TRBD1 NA CASTTQGKGTGELFF TGCGCCAGCACTACACAGGGGAAAGGGACCGGGGAGCTGTTTTTT
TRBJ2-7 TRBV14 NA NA CASSQDVRHPEGSPYEQYF TGTGCCAGCAGCCAAGATGTGAGACACCCGGAGGGCTCTCCCTACGAGCAGTACTTC
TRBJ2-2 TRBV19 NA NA CASSILRGRNTGELFF TGTGCCAGTAGTATTTTGCGGGGGCGAAACACCGGGGAGCTGTTTTTT
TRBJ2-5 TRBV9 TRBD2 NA CASSRTSGQETQYF TGTGCCAGCAGTCGGACTAGCGGACAAGAGACCCAGTACTTC
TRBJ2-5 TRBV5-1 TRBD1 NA CASSPGQSQETQYF TGCGCCAGCAGCCCGGGACAGTCGCAAGAGACCCAGTACTTC
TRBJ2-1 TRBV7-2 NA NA CASSLAGLDEQFF TGTGCCAGCAGCTTAGCCGGGCTGGATGAGCAGTTCTTC
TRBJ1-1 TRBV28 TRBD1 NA CASSSSGGNTEAFF TGTGCCAGCAGTAGCTCAGGGGGGAACACTGAAGCTTTCTTT
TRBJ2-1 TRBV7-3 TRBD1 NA CASNLAGGRDEQFF TGTGCCAGCAACTTAGCAGGGGGCAGGGATGAGCAGTTCTTC
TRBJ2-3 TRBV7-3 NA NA CASSLLGIYTDTQYF TGTGCCAGCAGCTTACTAGGAATTTACACAGATACGCAGTATTTT
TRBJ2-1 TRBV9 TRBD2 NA CASSVGGREPNEQFF TGTGCCAGCAGCGTTGGCGGGAGGGAGCCCAATGAGCAGTTCTTC
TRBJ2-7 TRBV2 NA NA CASRLLAGSYEQYF TGTGCCAGCAGGCTGCTTGCGGGTTCCTACGAGCAGTACTTC